The clone carrying this TCR beta chain was counted between two and nine times. In the original processing: The authors estimated nucleated cell counts from reference gene primer amplification. The repertoire was sequenced with immunoSEQ multiplex PCR; TCRdb's copy has only in-frame clones and lacks some. That table supplies the V and J calls and clone size; D and trimming were determined from the DNA. Of roughly 100,000 clones listed, roughly 88% are singletons. This entry belongs to a study of blood T cell repertoires in COVID-19. This CDR3 has 17 residues. With V trimmed by 3 bases and J by 1 base, 8 bases remained unmatched. In germline, CDR1 is MNHEY, CDR2 SMNVEV (reference sequence).

V and J are TRBV27 and TRBJ1-2, with 10 bases lining up with TRBD1. This receptor was taken from a human donor in a cohort sampled during active COVID-19. The sample was peripheral blood. In DNA, the CDR3 is TGTGCCAGCAGTTTGGACAGGGGGACCTTATTTAACTATGGCTACACCTTC. Its translation is CASSLDRGTLFNYGYTF.